A selection of T cell receptor beta chains follows, all from one sample in a study of graft-versus-host responses after intestinal transplantation. Profiling relied on immunoSEQ multiplex PCR, and the TCRdb table lists in-frame clones only, not all of them. The table includes under 20,000 clones, roughly 33% detected once. The source material was alloreactive CD4+ T cells from a mixed lymphocyte reaction culture, sampled before transplantation. Receptors originate from a human patient who was an organ donor for intestinal transplantation. CDR3s include the opening cysteine and the closing phenylalanine or tryptophan. Fields, in order: CDR3 DNA, CDR3 protein, clone size, D gene, J gene, V gene. A D gene is named only where the DNA matches it firmly. Clone size is given for some rows only: seen once, a few or many times, or a class if the clone is expanded.

TGTGCCAGCAGCTTTAAGGTGTACACTGAAGCTTTCTTT,CASSFKVYTEAFF,medium-sized,-,TRBJ1-1,TRBV11-1
TGCGCCAGCAGCTTAGGGGCTTTGAACACTGAAGCTTTCTTT,CASSLGALNTEAFF,medium-sized,-,TRBJ1-1,TRBV5-1
TGTGCCAGCAGTTTACAGGGCTCTAACTATGGCTACACCTTC,CASSLQGSNYGYTF,-,-,TRBJ1-2,TRBV6-5
TGTGCCAGCAGTTACGGCGGGTATGGCTACACCTTC,CASSYGGYGYTF,-,-,TRBJ1-2,TRBV6-5
TGCGCCAGCAGTGGGACAGGGGTGGCCAATCAGCCCCAGCATTTT,CASSGTGVANQPQHF,-,TRBD1,TRBJ1-5,TRBV10-2
TGTGCTAGCAGTCGACAGGGGGCGCGGGGCTACACCTTC,CASSRQGARGYTF,-,TRBD1,TRBJ1-2,TRBV7-7
TGTGCCAGCAGTTACAACAGTCGCACAGATACGCAGTATTTT,CASSYNSRTDTQYF,-,-,TRBJ2-3,TRBV6-5
TGTGCCAGCAGTTTTATCTCATATGGCTACACCTTC,CASSFISYGYTF,few,-,TRBJ1-2,TRBV28
TGTGCCAGTAGTATAGGGGCGGCGCAGCCCCAGCATTTT,CASSIGAAQPQHF,-,-,TRBJ1-5,TRBV19
TGTGCCAGCAGTCCCCAGGGGTCGAACTATGGCTACACCTTC,CASSPQGSNYGYTF,-,-,TRBJ1-2,TRBV6-5
TGTGCCAGCAGCTTGGGGGTGACTAGCACCCACAATGAGCAGTTCTTC,CASSLGVTSTHNEQFF,-,TRBD2,TRBJ2-1,TRBV5-4
TGTGCCAGCAGGGGGGGGTCCTACGAGCAGTACTTC,CASRGGSYEQYF,few,TRBD2,TRBJ2-7,TRBV6-5
TGTGCCTGGAGTTCCCTTACCGGGACAGGAACCTACGAGCAGTACTTC,CAWSSLTGTGTYEQYF,few,TRBD1,TRBJ2-7,TRBV30
TGTGCCAGCAGCCGGGAAAAACTAGGGCCAGATACGCAGTATTTT,CASSREKLGPDTQYF,-,-,TRBJ2-3,TRBV4-2
TGCGCCAGCAGCTGGGCTCGGCAGTCCTACGAGCAGTACTTC,CASSWARQSYEQYF,once,-,TRBJ2-7,TRBV5-1
TGTGCCAGCAGCTTAGCGGGGGGAGCCGGGGAGCTGTTTTTT,CASSLAGGAGELFF,medium-sized,-,TRBJ2-2,TRBV7-2
TGTGCCAGCAGCTTAGAGGCAGTCACAGATACGCAGTATTTT,CASSLEAVTDTQYF,-,-,TRBJ2-3,TRBV11-2
TGTGCCAGCTCTGGCGGGAGTGGTGAGCAGTTCTTC,CASSGGSGEQFF,-,TRBD2,TRBJ2-1,TRBV18
TGTGCCAGCAGTTTACTCCCACTACTCTCTGGAAACACCATATATTTT,CASSLLPLLSGNTIYF,-,-,TRBJ1-3,TRBV27
TGTGCCAGCAGCTTGGATATAGGGACTGACTATGGCTACACCTTC,CASSLDIGTDYGYTF,-,-,TRBJ1-2,TRBV5-6
TGTGCCAGCAGCCTGGGCGGAGCGAACACCGGGGAGCTGTTTTTT,CASSLGGANTGELFF,-,-,TRBJ2-2,TRBV11-2
TGTGCCAGCAGTGAGACGGGACAGGGGGCGGGAGAGCAGTTCTTC,CASSETGQGAGEQFF,few,TRBD1,TRBJ2-1,TRBV2
TGTGCCAGCAGCGGCCCAGGCGATGAGCAGTTCTTC,CASSGPGDEQFF,-,-,TRBJ2-1,TRBV6-1
TGCGCCAGCAGCCAAGATCGACAGGGTCTACAAGAGACCCAGTACTTC,CASSQDRQGLQETQYF,-,TRBD1,TRBJ2-5,TRBV4-3